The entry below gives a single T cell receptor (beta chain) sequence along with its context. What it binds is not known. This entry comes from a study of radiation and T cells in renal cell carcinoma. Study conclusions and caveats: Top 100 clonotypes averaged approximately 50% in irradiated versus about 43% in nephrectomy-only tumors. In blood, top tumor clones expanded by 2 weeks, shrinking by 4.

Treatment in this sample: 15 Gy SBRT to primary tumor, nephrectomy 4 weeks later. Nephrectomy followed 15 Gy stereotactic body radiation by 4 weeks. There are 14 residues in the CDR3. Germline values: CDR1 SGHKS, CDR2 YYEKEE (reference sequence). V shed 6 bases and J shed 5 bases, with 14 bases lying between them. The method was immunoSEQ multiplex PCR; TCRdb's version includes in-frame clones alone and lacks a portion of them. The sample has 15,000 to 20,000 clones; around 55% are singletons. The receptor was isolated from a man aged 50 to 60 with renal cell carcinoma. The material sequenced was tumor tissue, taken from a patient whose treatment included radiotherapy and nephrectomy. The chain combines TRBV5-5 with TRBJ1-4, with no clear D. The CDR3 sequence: CASTLVLRNEKLFF. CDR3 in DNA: TGTGCCAGCACCCTGGTACTTCGGAATGAAAAACTGTTTTTT.